This TCR beta chain was found in a study of tumor and adjacent non-tumor tissue in lung cancer. Study context: Histology: about twelve adenocarcinoma, a couple of squamous cell carcinoma, 1 small cell lung cancer. The patients, 10 to 11 men and several women, were roughly 30 to 80 with stage I to III disease.

The library came from three nested PCR rounds adapted from ARM-PCR protocols. A single record per CDR3 protein comes from TCRdb applying MiXCR to the multiplex PCR reads. The table has some 80,000 distinct CDR3 sequences, approximately 82% seen once; the top ten hold approximately 40%. The template was RNA from unsorted bulk tissue. More than 3 cm separated this lung sample from the edge of the tumor. Remarks on this clonotype: The target antigen is unknown. The junction does not match germline at one end; this may be a read error.

From germline, CDR1 is MNHEY and CDR2 SVGAGI. The CDR3 loop spans 17 amino acids. General study results and limits: In normal lung, the top 100 clones were significantly more dominant than in tumor. Shorter survival was associated with higher TCR diversity in tumors.

The sequence derives from a man between 65 and 85 years old with non-small cell lung cancer. Sequencing was performed on distant non-tumor lung tissue. This rearrangement joins TRBV6-5 to TRBJ2-6; TRBD1 agrees at 7 bases. In DNA, the CDR3 is TGTGCCAGCAGTTACGGGAAAGGGGGCTCTGGGGCCAACCTCCTGACTTTC. Amino acid sequence: CASSYGKGGSGANLLTF.